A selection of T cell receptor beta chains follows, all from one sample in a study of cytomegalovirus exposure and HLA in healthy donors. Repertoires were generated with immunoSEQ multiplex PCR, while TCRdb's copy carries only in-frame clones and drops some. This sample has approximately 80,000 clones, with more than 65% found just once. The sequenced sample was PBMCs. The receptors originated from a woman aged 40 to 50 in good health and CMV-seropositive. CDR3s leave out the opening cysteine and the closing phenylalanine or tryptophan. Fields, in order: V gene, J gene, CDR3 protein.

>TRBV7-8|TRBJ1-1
ASSLSQDRLNTEAF
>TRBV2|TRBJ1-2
ASTPDRGNDGYT
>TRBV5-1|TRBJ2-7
ASSLGQGTHEQY
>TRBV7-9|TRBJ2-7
ASSSIEGGLAGAREQY
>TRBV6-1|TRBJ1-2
ASSVTGDYGYT
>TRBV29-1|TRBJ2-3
SVTGGGLAGGGTDTQY
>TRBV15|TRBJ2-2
ATSRNRDAGGELF
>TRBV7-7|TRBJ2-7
ASSSSDSSYEQY
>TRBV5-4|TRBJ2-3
ASSLVAGVTDTQY
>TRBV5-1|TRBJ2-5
ASSSGQGTETQY
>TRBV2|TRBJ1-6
ASSSASSYNSPLH
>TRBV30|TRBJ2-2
ATEAGQGSSGELF
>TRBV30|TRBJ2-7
AWGDTEVGEQY
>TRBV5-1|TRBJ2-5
ASSPRTSGQETQY
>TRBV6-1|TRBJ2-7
ASLRDIGSYEQY
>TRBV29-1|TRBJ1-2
SVETGGGGYT
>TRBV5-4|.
ASSFETSGIYEQY
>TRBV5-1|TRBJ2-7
ASSPGQGVGEQY
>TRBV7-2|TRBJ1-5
ASRSGVQPQH
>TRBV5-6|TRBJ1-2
ASSLGTGRTYGYT
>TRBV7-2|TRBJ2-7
ASSPHSSGLAVEQY
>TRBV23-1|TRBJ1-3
ASSQFCEQAKASGNTIY
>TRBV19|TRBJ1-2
ASGPKTGALGHGYT